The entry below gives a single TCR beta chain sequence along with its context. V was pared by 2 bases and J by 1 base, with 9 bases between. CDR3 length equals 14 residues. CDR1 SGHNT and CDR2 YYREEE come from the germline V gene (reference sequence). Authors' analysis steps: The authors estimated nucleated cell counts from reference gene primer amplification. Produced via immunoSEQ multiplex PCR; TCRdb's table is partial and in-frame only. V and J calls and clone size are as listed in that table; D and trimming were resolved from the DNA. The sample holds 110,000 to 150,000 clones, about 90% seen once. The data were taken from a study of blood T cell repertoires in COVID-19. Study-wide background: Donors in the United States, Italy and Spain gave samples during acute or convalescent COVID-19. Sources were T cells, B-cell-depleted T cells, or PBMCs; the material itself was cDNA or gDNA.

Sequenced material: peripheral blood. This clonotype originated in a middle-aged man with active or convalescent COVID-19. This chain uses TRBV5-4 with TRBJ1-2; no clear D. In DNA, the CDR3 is TGTGCCAGCAGCTTTTCGGGATATAACTATGGCTACACCTTC. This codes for CASSFSGYNYGYTF.